This is a list of T cell receptor beta chains from one sample in a study of T cell responses to AZD1222 COVID-19 vaccine. Profiling relied on immunoSEQ multiplex PCR, and the TCRdb table lists in-frame clones only, not all of them. The repertoire consists of 150,000 to 200,000 clones, with 85% to 95% occurring once and the leading ten covering about 1.5%. Here the sequenced sample was peripheral blood, taken on day 0 of AZD1222 vaccination. Receptor source: an adult in good health. Both conserved end residues are part of each CDR3. The D gene is left open where the match is weak.

j_call,v_call,cdr3_length,d_call,cdr3_aa,cdr3_nt
TRBJ2-3,TRBV6-4,16,TRBD2,CASSDSGGRGADTQYF,TGTGCCAGCAGTGACTCGGGCGGGAGAGGGGCAGATACGCAGTATTTT
TRBJ1-6,TRBV7-2,14,TRBD1,CASSALTGDSPLHF,TGTGCCAGCTCAGCACTGACAGGGGATTCACCCCTCCACTTT
TRBJ2-1,TRBV30,15,-,CAWKAEVYRTNEQFF,TGTGCCTGGAAGGCCGAGGTTTACCGCACCAATGAGCAGTTCTTC
TRBJ1-1,TRBV6-4,13,-,CASSVTLNTEAFF,TGTGCCAGCAGTGTGACACTGAACACTGAAGCTTTCTTT
TRBJ2-4,TRBV6-2/TRBV6-3,12,-,CASSTQDSSQYF,TGTGCCAGCAGTACCCAAGACAGTTCACAGTACTTC
TRBJ2-3,TRBV28,12,TRBD2,CASSTGRGTQYF,TGTGCCAGCAGTACCGGGAGGGGTACGCAGTATTTT
TRBJ1-3,TRBV9,14,-,CASSRDMEVDTIYF,TGTGCCAGCAGTAGGGACATGGAGGTAGACACCATATATTTT
TRBJ2-5,TRBV7-6,16,TRBD2,CASSQWTSGGEETQYF,TGTGCCAGCAGCCAGTGGACTAGCGGGGGGGAAGAGACCCAGTACTTC
TRBJ1-5,TRBV7-8,12,-,CAGSYSNQPQHF,TGCGCCGGGAGTTATAGCAATCAGCCCCAGCATTTT
TRBJ2-7,TRBV6-6,14,TRBD2,CASSIGGGLYEQYF,TGTGCCAGCAGCATCGGGGGGGGGCTCTACGAGCAGTACTTC
TRBJ2-7,TRBV3-1/TRBV3-2,17,-,CASSQDLAGAPVEEQYF,TGTGCCAGCAGCCAAGATCTTGCGGGGGCCCCCGTTGAGGAGCAGTACTTC
TRBJ1-1,TRBV5-1,16,-,CASSLGPGLMNTEAFF,TGCGCCAGCAGCTTGGGTCCAGGGCTAATGAACACTGAAGCTTTCTTT